This T cell receptor (beta chain) is drawn from a study of blood T cell repertoires in COVID-19. Germline loops: CDR1 LNHDA, CDR2 SQIVND (reference sequence). The V and J ends lost 7 bases and 2 bases, in that order; junction bases with no gene match: 2. This CDR3 spans 13 amino acids. Source study methods: Amplification of reference gene primers was used by the study to estimate nucleated cell counts. The method was immunoSEQ multiplex PCR; TCRdb's version includes in-frame clones alone and lacks a portion of them. D and trimming come from the DNA, and the V and J calls and clone size come from that table. Among 60,000 to 75,000 clones listed, about 90% were seen once.

The receptor was derived from a man aged 60-69 years with acute or convalescent COVID-19. Sequencing was done on a sample of peripheral blood. V is TRBV19 and J is TRBJ2-5, with 9 bases fitting TRBD1. CDR3 loop: CASTDRGQETQYF. CDR3 bases: TGTGCCAGTACCGACAGGGGGCAAGAGACCCAGTACTTC. Complete variable domain (other parts from reference TRBV19 and TRBJ2-5): DGGITQSPKYLFRKEGQNVTLSCEQNLNHDAMYWYRQDPGQGLRLIYYSQIVNDFQKGDIAEGYSVSREKKESFPLTVTSAQKNPTAFYLCASTDRGQETQYFGPGTRLLVL.